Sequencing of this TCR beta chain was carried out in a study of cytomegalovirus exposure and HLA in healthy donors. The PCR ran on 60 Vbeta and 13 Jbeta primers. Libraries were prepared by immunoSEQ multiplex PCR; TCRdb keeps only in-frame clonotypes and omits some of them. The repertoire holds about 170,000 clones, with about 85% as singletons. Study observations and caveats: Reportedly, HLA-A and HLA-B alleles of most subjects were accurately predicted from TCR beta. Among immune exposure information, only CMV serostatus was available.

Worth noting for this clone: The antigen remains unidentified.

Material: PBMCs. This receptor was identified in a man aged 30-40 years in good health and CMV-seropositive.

CDR3 sequence reads: CASSFGGGLLYEQYF. For the CDR3, the DNA is TGTGCCAGCAGTTTTGGCGGAGGCCTCCTTTACGAGCAGTACTTC. This rearrangement joins TRBV27 to TRBJ2-7, with TRBD2 as a possible D gene (5 bases). V was pared by 3 bases and J by 4 bases, with 16 bases between. The length of the CDR3 is 15 residues. Germline CDR1 MNHEY, CDR2 SMNVEV (reference sequence).